One sample yielded the 17 T cell receptor beta chains listed below, sequenced in a study of identifying expanded T cells in peripheral blood. Method: immunoSEQ multiplex PCR; TCRdb's copy keeps in-frame clones and lacks some. The sample contains 95,000 to 100,000 clones, roughly nine tenths of which appear only once. The source material was blood. All receptors come from a person between 18 and 70 years old in good health.

This chain joins TRBV19 and TRBJ1-3; D is perhaps TRBD1 (5 bases). The CDR3 contains 14 residues. The germline V gene encodes CDR1 LNHDA and CDR2 SQIVND (reference sequence). V was shortened by 7 bases and J by 0 bases, with 10 bases between the two germline ends. The CDR3 reads CASNPQGSGNTIYF. The CDR3 DNA sequence: TGTGCCAGTAACCCCCAGGGCTCTGGAAACACCATATATTTT. The variable domain in full, with the rest retrieved from reference TRBV19 and TRBJ1-3, is DGGITQSPKYLFRKEGQNVTLSCEQNLNHDAMYWYRQDPGQGLRLIYYSQIVNDFQKGDIAEGYSVSREKKESFPLTVTSAQKNPTAFYLCASNPQGSGNTIYFGEGSWLTVV.

The chain couples TRBV4-3 to TRBJ2-1, with TRBD2 as a possible D gene (6 bases). CDR1 is LGHNA, CDR2 YSLEER, per germline. The CDR3 is 16 residues long. V dropped 1 base and J dropped 4 bases, with 14 bases sitting between them. For the CDR3, the DNA is TGCGCCAGCAGCCAAGCGGCGGGGTCCCCTTACAATGAGCAGTTCTTC. This codes for CASSQAAGSPYNEQFF.

Written as DNA, the CDR3 is TGTGCCAGCAGTTTAACTTCCCAATACGAGCAGTACTTC. This sequence encodes CASSLTSQYEQYF. The chain employs TRBV27 and TRBJ2-7; D gene uncertain. Germline V CDR1 and CDR2: MNHEY, SMNVEV (reference sequence). CDR3 length: 13 amino acids. With 2 bases removed from V and 4 bases from J, the gap between germline ends came to 9 bases.

The V call is TRBV7-2, the J call TRBJ1-4; D may be TRBD1 (5 bases). Trimming removed 2 bases at V and 4 bases at J, with 14 bases between. Germline CDR1 and CDR2: SGHTA and FQGNSA. The CDR3 has 16 residues. CDR3 amino acids: CASSLFGQGLNEKLFF. CDR3 sequence (DNA): TGTGCCAGCAGCTTATTCGGGCAGGGACTTAATGAAAAACTGTTTTTT.

The chain uses TRBV29-1 and TRBJ1-1; TRBD1 matches at 7 bases. J was trimmed by 4 bases and V by 0 bases; bases with no gene match: 5. Germline CDR1 reads SQVTM; CDR2 reads ANQGSEA. This CDR3 has 14 residues. The CDR3 nucleotides read TGCAGCGTTGAAGATCCGGGACAGCCCACTGAAGCTTTCTTT. Amino acids: CSVEDPGQPTEAFF.

The V and J genes are TRBV7-2 and TRBJ2-2, with TRBD1 matching over 8 bases. The CDR3 loop spans 16 amino acids. The V segment lost 5 bases and the J segment 7 bases; nucleotides outside the gene matches: 12. Germline V gene lookup returns CDR1 SGHTA and CDR2 FQGNSA. CDR3 bases: TGTGCCAGCAGCCCCCCGGGACAGGTGGTCGTCGGGGAGCTGTTTTTT. Its protein product is CASSPPGQVVVGELFF.

The chain uses TRBV18 and TRBJ1-2; D is unresolved. This CDR3 spans 14 amino acids. Trimming shortened V by 0 bases and J by 4 bases, and 9 bases separated the two germline ends. Germline V gene sequence: CDR1 KGHSH, CDR2 LQKENI. In DNA, the CDR3 is TGTGCCAGCTCACCACCAAGTGTCCCCTATGGCTACACCTTC. Translating gives CASSPPSVPYGYTF.

This sequence joins TRBV28 and TRBJ1-2; TRBD1 agrees at 7 bases. The CDR3 totals 13 residues. Germline trimming cut 6 bases from V and 7 bases from J; bases unmatched to any gene: 8. CDR1 MDHEN and CDR2 SYDVKM come from the germline V gene. The CDR3 sequence: CASRLTGFGGYTF. CDR3 in DNA: TGTGCCAGCAGGTTGACAGGGTTCGGTGGCTACACCTTC.

V gene TRBV10-3 combines with J gene TRBJ1-6, with D perhaps TRBD1 (6 bases). This CDR3 region has 17 residues. V was pared by 3 bases and J by 5 bases, with 17 bases between. CDR1 is ENHRY and CDR2 is SYGVKD in the germline V gene. Here the CDR3 reads CAISDVGGLGDNSPLHF. The DNA for the CDR3 is TGTGCCATCAGTGACGTTGGGGGGCTCGGAGATAATTCACCCCTCCACTTT.

The V and J genes are TRBV28 and TRBJ1-2; 9 positions match TRBD1. The CDR3 sequence is 15 residues long. Germline-derived CDR1 and CDR2 are MDHEN and SYDVKM. V gave up 5 bases and J gave up 7 bases; unmatched junction bases: 11. As DNA, the CDR3 is TGTGCCAGCAGTCTTAACAGGGGGCCTCTCGGTGGCTACACCTTC. Its protein is CASSLNRGPLGGYTF.

The chain combines TRBV7-9 with TRBJ2-7; the D gene is possibly TRBD1 (7 bases). CDR3 length: 13 residues. Trimming stripped 0 bases from V and 6 bases from J, with 9 bases between. From germline, CDR1 is SEHNR and CDR2 FQNEAQ (reference sequence). CDR3 coding DNA: TGTGCCAGCAGCTTAGCGGAGGGGGCCGAGCAGTACTTC. Its translation: CASSLAEGAEQYF.

This clone was recorded only once. This chain uses TRBV6-5 with TRBJ1-6; tentatively, D is TRBD1 (6 bases). V lost 0 bases, J lost 10 bases, and 16 bases lay in between. The CDR3 length is 16 residues. Germline V gene data show CDR1 as MNHEY and CDR2 as SVGAGI. The CDR3 region is CASSYSRAQGKSPLHF. DNA of the CDR3: TGTGCCAGCAGTTACTCGAGGGCACAGGGCAAATCACCCCTCCACTTT.

The rearrangement uses TRBV6-4 and TRBJ2-2; D is uncertain. V was pared by 2 bases and J by 8 bases, with 9 bases between. CDR1 is MRHNA and CDR2 is SNTAGT in the germline V gene. CDR3 length: 13 residues. CDR3: CASSDQIMGELFF. Here the CDR3 DNA reads TGTGCCAGCAGTGACCAGATCATGGGGGAGCTGTTTTTT.

The gene calls are TRBV29-1 and TRBJ2-3; 11 bases agree with TRBD1. Germline V gives CDR1 SQVTM, CDR2 ANQGSEA. V dropped 3 bases and J dropped 0; count of bases not matched to a gene: 5. There are 16 residues in the CDR3. The CDR3 region has the DNA TGCAGCGTTGAGGGACAGGGGGTTCGGAGCACAGATACGCAGTATTTT. Translated: CSVEGQGVRSTDTQYF.

V gene TRBV25-1 combines with J gene TRBJ2-1; D is uncertain. The CDR3 runs 11 residues. V dropped 8 bases and J dropped 9 bases, with 11 bases sitting between them. Germline loops: CDR1 MGHDK, CDR2 SYGVNS. The CDR3 spells CASRRAAEQFF. The DNA of the CDR3 is TGTGCCAGCCGCCGTGCGGCTGAGCAGTTCTTC.

The J gene is TRBJ2-3, the V gene TRBV7-2, with 10 positions matching TRBD2. Trimming took 3 bases from V and 3 from J; bases not matched to a gene: 6. In germline, CDR1 is SGHTA, CDR2 FQGNSA. This CDR3 is built from 16 residues. CDR3 nucleotide sequence: TGTGCCAGCAGCTTTCCAAGCGGGGGGGATACAGATACGCAGTATTTT. It codes for CASSFPSGGDTDTQYF. Filled out from reference TRBV7-2 and TRBJ2-3, the complete variable domain reads GAGVSQSPSNKVTEKGKDVELRCDPISGHTALYWYRQSLGQGLEFLIYFQGNSAPDKSGLPSDRFSAERTGGSVSTLTIQRTQQEDSAVYLCASSFPSGGDTDTQYFGPGTRLTVL.

This chain links TRBV4-3 with TRBJ1-4; 9 positions agree with TRBD1. This CDR3 spans 18 amino acids. CDR1 LGHNA and CDR2 YSLEER come from the germline V gene. The V and J ends lost 1 base and 8 bases, in that order; junction bases with no gene match: 14. CDR3 nucleotides: TGCGCCAGCAGCCAAGGCTACCCCCACAGGGGGCAGGAAGAAAAACTGTTTTTT. It translates to CASSQGYPHRGQEEKLFF.